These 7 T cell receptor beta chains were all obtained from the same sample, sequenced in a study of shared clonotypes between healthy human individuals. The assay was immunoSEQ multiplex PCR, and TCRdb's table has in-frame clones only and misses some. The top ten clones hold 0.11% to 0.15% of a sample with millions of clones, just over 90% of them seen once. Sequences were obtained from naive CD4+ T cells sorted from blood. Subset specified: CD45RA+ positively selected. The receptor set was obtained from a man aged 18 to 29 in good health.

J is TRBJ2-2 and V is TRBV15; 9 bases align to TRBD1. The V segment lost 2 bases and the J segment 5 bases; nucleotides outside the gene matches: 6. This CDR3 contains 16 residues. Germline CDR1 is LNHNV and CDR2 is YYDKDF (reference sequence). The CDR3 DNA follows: TGTGCCACCAGCAGAACAGGGGGCTGGGATACCGGGGAGCTGTTTTTT. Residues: CATSRTGGWDTGELFF. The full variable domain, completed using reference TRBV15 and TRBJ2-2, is DAMVIQNPRYQVTQFGKPVTLSCSQTLNHNVMYWYQQKSSQAPKLLFHYYDKDFNNEADTPDNFQSRRPNTSFCFLDIRSPGLGDTAMYLCATSRTGGWDTGELFFGEGSRLTVL.

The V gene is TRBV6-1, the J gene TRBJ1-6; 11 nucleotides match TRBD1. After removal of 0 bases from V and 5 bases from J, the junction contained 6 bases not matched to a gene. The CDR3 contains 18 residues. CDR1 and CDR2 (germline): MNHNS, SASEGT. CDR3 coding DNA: TGTGCCAGCAGTGAAGCGGGACAGGGGGGCAGAAATAATTCACCCCTCCACTTT. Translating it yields CASSEAGQGGRNNSPLHF.

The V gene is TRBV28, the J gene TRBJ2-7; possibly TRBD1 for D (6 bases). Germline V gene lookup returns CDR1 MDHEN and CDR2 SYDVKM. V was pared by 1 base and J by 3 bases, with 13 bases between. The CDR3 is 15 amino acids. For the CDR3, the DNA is TGTGCCAGCAGTTTATATGAGGGACAAATCTACGAGCAGTACTTC. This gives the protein CASSLYEGQIYEQYF. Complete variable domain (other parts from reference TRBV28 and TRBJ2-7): DVKVTQSSRYLVKRTGEKVFLECVQDMDHENMFWYRQDPGLGLRLIYFSYDVKMKEKGDIPEGYSVSREKKERFSLILESASTNQTSMYLCASSLYEGQIYEQYFGPGTRLTVT.

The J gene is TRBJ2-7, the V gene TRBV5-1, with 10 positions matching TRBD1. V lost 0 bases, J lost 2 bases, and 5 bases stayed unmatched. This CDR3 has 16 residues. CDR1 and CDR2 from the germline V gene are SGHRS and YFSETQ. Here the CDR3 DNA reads TGCGCCAGCAGCTTGGCCAGGACAGGGGGTGCCTACGAGCAGTACTTC. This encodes CASSLARTGGAYEQYF.

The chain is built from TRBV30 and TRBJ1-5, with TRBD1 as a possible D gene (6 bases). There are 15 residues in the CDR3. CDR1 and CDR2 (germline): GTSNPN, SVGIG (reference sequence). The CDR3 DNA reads TGTGCATGGGAGCCGAGAGGCAGGGGAAATCAGCCCCAGCATTTT. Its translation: CAWEPRGRGNQPQHF.

The DNA of the CDR3 is TGTGCCAGCAGCTTAGCCGGGAATGGCTACACCTTC. As protein: CASSLAGNGYTF. The genes are TRBV7-2 and TRBJ1-2; D remains ambiguous. Trimming left V 0 bases short and J 6 bases short, with 5 bases between. CDR3 length: 12 amino acids. Germline V CDR1 and CDR2: SGHTA, FQGNSA.

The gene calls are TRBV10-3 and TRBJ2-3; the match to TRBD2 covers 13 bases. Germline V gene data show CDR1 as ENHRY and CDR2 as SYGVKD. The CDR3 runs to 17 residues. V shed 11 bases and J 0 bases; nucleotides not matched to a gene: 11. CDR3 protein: CAASGLAGLSSTDTQYF. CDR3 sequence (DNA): TGTGCCGCGTCGGGACTAGCGGGGTTATCTAGCACAGATACGCAGTATTTT.